This T cell receptor (beta chain) stems from a study of blood T cells in healthy people across ages. Alongside a J-beta primer mix, a sample-barcoded 5' primer served in a second PCR lasting roughly 6 to 11 cycles. TCRdb called the 5' RACE reads again in MiXCR, with one record for every CDR3 protein. The table shows 1.5 million to 2 million distinct CDR3 sequences, with 30% to 35% occurring only once. Germline assignment: CDR1 SGHDN and CDR2 FVKESK. This CDR3 is built from 19 residues. Trimming removed 1 base from V and 5 bases from J, with 26 bases in between. This clonotype was seen a few times. Sequenced: blood. V is TRBV14 and J is TRBJ2-5; no clear D. The TCR sequence derives from a woman aged 30 to 39 in good health. This chain's CDR3 is CASSQVTTLPSSLEETQYF. The DNA for the CDR3 is TGTGCCAGCAGCCAAGTAACGACTCTTCCTTCTAGTTTGGAGGAGACCCAGTACTTC.